This T cell receptor beta chain was sequenced for a study of blood T cell repertoires in COVID-19 (dated by TCRdb to about 2020). Context from the whole study: The collaborator samples originated in the United States, Italy and Spain and spanned the acute and convalescent phases of COVID-19. Samples were obtained from the ongoing ImmuneRACE study (first 160 participants) and from about 1,300 subjects provided by 6 global collaborators. The sample metadata nearly always contained a de-identified subject ID, COVID-19 status, age in years and sex. HLA class I and class II types, where available, came from metadata supplied by the sample provider rather than from assay-based typing. Subjects who had been exposed to COVID-19, were actively infected with it, or had recovered from it provided the deeply sampled blood TCRbeta repertoires that made up the dataset. The repertoires were released in a freely available public database meant as a resource for research on the immune response to SARS-CoV-2. The material from the prospective study consisted of cDNA or gDNA derived from T cells, B-cell-depleted T cells, or PBMCs. What the study reported, not specific to this receptor: The quantity of clinical and demographic metadata differed by source and by participant and was supplied without curation.

A remark on this clone: This receptor's antigen is unknown. The sample holds no much larger clone one base away, and base qualities are not on file.

Each collaborating institution followed its own protocols to collect whole blood in K2EDTA tubes. For TCRbeta analysis, collaborator samples were shipped as frozen whole blood, as isolated PBMCs, or as DNA extracted from either sample type. Between the V and J ends, shortened by 4 bases and 1 base respectively, the junction contains 12 bases. CDR1 is given as GTSNPN and CDR2 as SVGIG, both from the germline V gene (reference sequence). From its cysteine to its phenylalanine, the CDR3 spans 14 amino acids. Left in the record is the CDR3 DNA by itself, 42 bases read in frame from the first base. TCRbeta CDR3 regions were amplified from genomic DNA by means of the immunoSEQ Assay, a bias-controlled multiplex PCR. The study's own analysis went as follows. The number of nucleated cells in each sample was estimated from the amplification of reference gene primers within the assay. To quantify the absolute abundance of each unique TCRbeta CDR3 rearrangement, sequence reads were collapsed and filtered. Productive Simpson clonality was computed per sample as the square root of Simpson's diversity index over productive rearrangements. TCRdb took this table from immuneACCESS and kept in-frame rearrangements with V and J called. Such tables lack part of the clones; where checked against another copy, unresolved V genes explain under half of the gap, and the rest is unexplained. For V, J and clone size, that table is used; D and trimming come from the DNA. This sample lists around 200,000 clones; around 81% were detected once. Approximately 4.7% of the sample belongs to the ten largest clones.

This chain joins TRBV30 to TRBJ2-3; TRBD2 is a weak D gene call, 6 bases matching. This sequence was found in a man over 45 with active or convalescent COVID-19. Sequencing used peripheral blood. In nucleotides, the sequence is TGTGCCTGGATGACTTGGAGGGGCACAGATACGCAGTATTTT. Its protein is CAWMTWRGTDTQYF.